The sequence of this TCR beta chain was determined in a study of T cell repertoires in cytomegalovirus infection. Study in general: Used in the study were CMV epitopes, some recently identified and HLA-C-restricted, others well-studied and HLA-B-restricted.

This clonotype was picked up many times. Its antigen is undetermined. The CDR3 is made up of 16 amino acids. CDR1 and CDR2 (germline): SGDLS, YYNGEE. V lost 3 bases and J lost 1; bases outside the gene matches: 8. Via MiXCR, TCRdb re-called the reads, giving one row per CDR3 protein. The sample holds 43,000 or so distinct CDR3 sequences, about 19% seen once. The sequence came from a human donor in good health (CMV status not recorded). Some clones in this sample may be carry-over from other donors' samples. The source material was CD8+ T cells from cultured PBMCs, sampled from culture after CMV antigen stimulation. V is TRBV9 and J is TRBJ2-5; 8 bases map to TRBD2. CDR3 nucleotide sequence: TGTGCCAGCAGCGCCCGATACGGACTAGCCCAAGAGACCCAGTACTTC. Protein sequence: CASSARYGLAQETQYF.